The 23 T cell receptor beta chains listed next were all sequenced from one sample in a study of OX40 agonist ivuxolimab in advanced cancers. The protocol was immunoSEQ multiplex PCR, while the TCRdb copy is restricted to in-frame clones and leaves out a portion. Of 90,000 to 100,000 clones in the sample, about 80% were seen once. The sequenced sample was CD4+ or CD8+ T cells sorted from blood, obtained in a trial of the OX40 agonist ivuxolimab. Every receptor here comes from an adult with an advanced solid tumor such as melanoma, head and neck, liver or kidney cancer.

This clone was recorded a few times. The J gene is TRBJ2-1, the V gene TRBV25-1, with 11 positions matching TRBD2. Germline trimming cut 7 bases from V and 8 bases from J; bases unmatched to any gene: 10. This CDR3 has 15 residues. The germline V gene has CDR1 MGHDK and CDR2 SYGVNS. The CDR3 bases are TGTGCCAGCACAAGACCGACTAGCGGGGACGATGAGCAGTTCTTC. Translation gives CASTRPTSGDDEQFF.

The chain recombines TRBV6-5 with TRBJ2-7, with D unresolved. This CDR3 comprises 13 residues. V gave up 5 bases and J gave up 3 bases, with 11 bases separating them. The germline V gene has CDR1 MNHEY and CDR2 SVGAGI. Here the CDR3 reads CASSLLGNYEQYF. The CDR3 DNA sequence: TGTGCCAGCAGTCTTTTAGGGAACTACGAGCAGTACTTC.

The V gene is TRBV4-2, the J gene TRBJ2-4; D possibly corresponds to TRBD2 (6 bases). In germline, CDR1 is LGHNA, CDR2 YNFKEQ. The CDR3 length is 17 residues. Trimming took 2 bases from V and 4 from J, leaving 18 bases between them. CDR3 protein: CASSQRERSGQKNIQYF. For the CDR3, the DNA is TGTGCCAGCAGCCAAAGGGAGAGGAGCGGGCAAAAAAACATTCAGTACTTC.

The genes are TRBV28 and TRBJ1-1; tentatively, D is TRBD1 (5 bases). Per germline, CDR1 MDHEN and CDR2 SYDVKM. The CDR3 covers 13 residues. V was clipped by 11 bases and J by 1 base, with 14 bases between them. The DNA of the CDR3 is TGTGCCGGGCGTGGACAACCGAACACTGAAGCTTTCTTT. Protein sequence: CAGRGQPNTEAFF.

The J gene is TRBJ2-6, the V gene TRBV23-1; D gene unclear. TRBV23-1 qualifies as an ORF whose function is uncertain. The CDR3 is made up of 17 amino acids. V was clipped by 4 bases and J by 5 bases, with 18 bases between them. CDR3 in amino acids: CASSPSTQQSRANVLTF. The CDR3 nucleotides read TGCGCCAGCAGTCCCAGTACGCAACAAAGTCGGGCCAACGTCCTGACTTTC.

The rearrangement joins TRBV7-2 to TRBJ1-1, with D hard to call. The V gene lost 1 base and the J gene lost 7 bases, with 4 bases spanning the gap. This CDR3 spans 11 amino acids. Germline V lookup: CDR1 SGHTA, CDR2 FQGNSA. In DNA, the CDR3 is TGTGCCAGCAGCTTAGTCGGTGAAGCTTTCTTT. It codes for CASSLVGEAFF.

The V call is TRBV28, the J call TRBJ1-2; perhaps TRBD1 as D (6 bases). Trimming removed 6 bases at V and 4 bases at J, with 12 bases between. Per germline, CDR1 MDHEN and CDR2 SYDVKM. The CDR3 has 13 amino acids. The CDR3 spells CASRLQGVYGYTF. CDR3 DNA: TGTGCCAGCAGACTACAGGGAGTCTATGGCTACACCTTC.

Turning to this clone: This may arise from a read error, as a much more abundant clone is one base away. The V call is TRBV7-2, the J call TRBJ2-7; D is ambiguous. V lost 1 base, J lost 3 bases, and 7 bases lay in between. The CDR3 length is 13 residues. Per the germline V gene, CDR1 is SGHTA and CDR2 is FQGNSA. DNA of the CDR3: TGTGCCAGCAGCTTAGACAGATTCTACGAGCAGTACTTC. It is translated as CASSLDRFYEQYF.

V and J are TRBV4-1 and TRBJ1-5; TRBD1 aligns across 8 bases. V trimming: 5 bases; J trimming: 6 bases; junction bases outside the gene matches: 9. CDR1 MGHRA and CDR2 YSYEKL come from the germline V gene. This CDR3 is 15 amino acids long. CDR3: CASSIRTGLGQPQHF. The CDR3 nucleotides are TGCGCCAGCAGCATCCGGACAGGGTTGGGTCAGCCCCAGCATTTT.

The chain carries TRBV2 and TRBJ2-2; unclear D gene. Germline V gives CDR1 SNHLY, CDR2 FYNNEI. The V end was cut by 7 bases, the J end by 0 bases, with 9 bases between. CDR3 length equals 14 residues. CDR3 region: CASKNDANTGELFF. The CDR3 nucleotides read TGTGCCAGCAAGAATGATGCGAACACCGGGGAGCTGTTTTTT.

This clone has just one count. The DNA of the CDR3 is TGTGCCAGCAGCCGAGGGGCTAGCGGGACGGCAGATACGCAGTATTTT. Its translation is CASSRGASGTADTQYF. The V gene is TRBV4-2, the J gene TRBJ2-3; TRBD2 matches at 9 bases. In germline, CDR1 is LGHNA, CDR2 YNFKEQ. The CDR3 runs 16 residues. The ends lost 4 bases at V and 4 bases at J; junction bases unmatched: 9.

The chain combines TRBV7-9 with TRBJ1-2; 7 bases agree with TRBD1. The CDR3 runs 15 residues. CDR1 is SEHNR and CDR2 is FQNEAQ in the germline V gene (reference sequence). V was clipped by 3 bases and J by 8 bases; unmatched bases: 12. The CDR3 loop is CASSFKGTAPWGYTF. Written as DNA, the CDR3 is TGTGCCAGCAGCTTTAAAGGGACAGCACCTTGGGGCTACACCTTC.

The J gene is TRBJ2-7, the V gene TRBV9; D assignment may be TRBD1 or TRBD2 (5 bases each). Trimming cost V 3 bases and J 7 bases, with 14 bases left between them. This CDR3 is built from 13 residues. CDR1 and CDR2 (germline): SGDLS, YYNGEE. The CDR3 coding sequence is TGTGCCAGCAGCGCCGGAGTATGGGGGGAGCAGTACTTC. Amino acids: CASSAGVWGEQYF.

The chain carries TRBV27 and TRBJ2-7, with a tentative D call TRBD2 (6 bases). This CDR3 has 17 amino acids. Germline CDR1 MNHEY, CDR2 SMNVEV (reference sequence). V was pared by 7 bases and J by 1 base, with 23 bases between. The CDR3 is CASTPMGGPSGSYEQYF. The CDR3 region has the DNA TGTGCCAGCACCCCGATGGGCGGACCCAGCGGGTCCTACGAGCAGTACTTC.

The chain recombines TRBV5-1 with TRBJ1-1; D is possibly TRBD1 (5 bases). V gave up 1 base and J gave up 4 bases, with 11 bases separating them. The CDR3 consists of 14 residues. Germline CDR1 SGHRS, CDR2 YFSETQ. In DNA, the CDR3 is TGCGCCAGCAGCTTGACTGCAGGGAGCACTGAAGCTTTCTTT. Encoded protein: CASSLTAGSTEAFF.

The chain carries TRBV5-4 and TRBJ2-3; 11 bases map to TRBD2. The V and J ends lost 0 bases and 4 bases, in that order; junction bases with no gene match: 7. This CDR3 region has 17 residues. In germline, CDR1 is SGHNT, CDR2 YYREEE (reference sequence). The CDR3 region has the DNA TGTGCCAGCAGCTTGGCTACTAGCGGGAGATACCCAGATACGCAGTATTTT. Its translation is CASSLATSGRYPDTQYF.

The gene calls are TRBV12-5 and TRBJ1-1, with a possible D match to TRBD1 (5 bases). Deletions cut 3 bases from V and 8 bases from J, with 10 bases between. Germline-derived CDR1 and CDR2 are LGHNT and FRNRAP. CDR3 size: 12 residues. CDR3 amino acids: CASGFAGEEAFF. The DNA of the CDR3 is TGTGCTAGTGGTTTCGCGGGGGAAGAAGCTTTCTTT.

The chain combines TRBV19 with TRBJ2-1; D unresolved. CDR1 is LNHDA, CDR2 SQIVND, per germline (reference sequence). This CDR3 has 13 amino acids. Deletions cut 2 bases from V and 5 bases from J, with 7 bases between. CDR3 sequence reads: CASSIRDNNEQFF. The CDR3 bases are TGTGCCAGTAGTATACGCGACAACAATGAGCAGTTCTTC.

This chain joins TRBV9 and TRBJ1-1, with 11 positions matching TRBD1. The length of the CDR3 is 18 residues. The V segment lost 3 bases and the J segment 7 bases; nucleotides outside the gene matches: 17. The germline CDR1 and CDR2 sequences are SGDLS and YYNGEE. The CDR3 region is CASSEGTGGAFGTGEAFF. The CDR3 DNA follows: TGTGCCAGCAGCGAGGGGACAGGGGGTGCTTTTGGAACAGGTGAAGCTTTCTTT. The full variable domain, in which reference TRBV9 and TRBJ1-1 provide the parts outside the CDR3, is DSGVTQTPKHLITATGQRVTLRCSPRSGDLSVYWYQQSLDQGLQFLIQYYNGEERAKGNILERFSAQQFPDLHSELNLSSLELGDSALYFCASSEGTGGAFGTGEAFFGQGTRLTVV.

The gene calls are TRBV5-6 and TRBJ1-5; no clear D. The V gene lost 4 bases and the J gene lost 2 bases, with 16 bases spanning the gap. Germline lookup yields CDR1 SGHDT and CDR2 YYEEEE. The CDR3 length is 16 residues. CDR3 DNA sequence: TGTGCCAGCAGCCGGACGGCCCGGGATGGCAATCAGCCCCAGCATTTT. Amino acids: CASSRTARDGNQPQHF.

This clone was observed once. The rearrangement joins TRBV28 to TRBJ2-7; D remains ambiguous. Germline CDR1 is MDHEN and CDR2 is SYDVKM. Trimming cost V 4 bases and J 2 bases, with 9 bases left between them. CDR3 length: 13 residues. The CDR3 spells CASSSPQPYEQYF. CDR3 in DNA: TGTGCCAGCAGTTCCCCACAGCCCTACGAGCAGTACTTC.

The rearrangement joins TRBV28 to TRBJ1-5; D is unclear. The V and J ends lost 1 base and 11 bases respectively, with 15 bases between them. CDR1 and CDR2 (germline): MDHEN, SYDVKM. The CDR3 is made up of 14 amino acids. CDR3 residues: CASSLSSARRTQHF. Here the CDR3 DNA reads TGTGCCAGCAGTTTATCGTCAGCCCGGAGGACCCAGCATTTT.

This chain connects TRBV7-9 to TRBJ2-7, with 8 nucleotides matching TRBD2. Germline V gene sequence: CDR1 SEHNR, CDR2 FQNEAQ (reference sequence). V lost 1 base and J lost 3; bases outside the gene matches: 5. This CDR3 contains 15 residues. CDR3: CASSLEAGAYYEQYF. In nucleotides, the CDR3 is TGTGCCAGCAGCTTAGAAGCGGGGGCCTACTACGAGCAGTACTTC.